These 3 T cell receptor beta chains were all obtained from the same sample, sequenced in a study of T-cell memory formation after mild COVID-19. TCRdb used MiXCR to reprocess the 5' RACE reads, holding one entry per CDR3 protein. The sample includes approximately 5,000 distinct CDR3 sequences, around a quarter of them seen just once. Sequenced material: PBMCs or a T cell subset sorted from them (not recorded which). Source of these receptors: an adult who had mild COVID-19 (a few samples of this study predate the infection). Cell type and time point are not known.

This clonotype is deemed medium-sized. CDR3 sequence: CASSQEVISWGANVLTF. The CDR3 DNA sequence: TGTGCCAGCAGCCAAGAAGTTATTTCATGGGGGGCCAACGTCCTGACTTTC. The V and J genes are TRBV3-1 and TRBJ2-6; D remains unclear. The germline V gene has CDR1 LGHDT and CDR2 YNNKEL (reference sequence). The V end lost 0 bases, the J end lost 4 bases, and 13 bases lay between the germline ends. This CDR3 contains 17 residues.

This clonotype is labeled as medium-sized. This chain links TRBV3-1 with TRBJ2-7; 7 bases are shared with TRBD2. The trim removed 4 bases at V and 4 bases at J, leaving 10 bases unmatched. Germline V gives CDR1 LGHDT, CDR2 YNNKEL (reference sequence). The CDR3 has 15 amino acids. Here the CDR3 DNA reads TGTGCCAGCAGCCCGACCCGTATGGGGGGGTACGAGCAGTACTTC. Its translation: CASSPTRMGGYEQYF.

By sample fraction, this clonotype is medium-sized. The J gene is TRBJ1-1, the V gene TRBV7-3, with D maybe TRBD1 (5 bases). Germline lookup yields CDR1 SGHTA and CDR2 FQGTGA. The CDR3 is 14 residues long. Trimming took off 5 bases at V and 6 bases at J, with 16 bases between the two ends. The CDR3 bases are TGTGCCAGCAGCCCCTCGGGGGGGTGGGCTGAAGCTTTCTTT. This gives the protein CASSPSGGWAEAFF.